Sequencing of this TCR beta chain was carried out in a study of CD8 T cells in Susac syndrome. Blood CD8+ and CD4+ T cells underwent high-throughput TCR beta sequencing. Negative isolation was used for CD8+ and CD4+ T cells, and FACS enrichment was applied to TEMRA cells. An amount of RNA that ranged from roughly 0.5 to 1 ug was reverse transcribed with random hexamers. Multiplex PCR with immunoSEQ amplified the TCR beta CDR3 across 54 Vbeta and 13 Jbeta. TCRdb reprocessed the immunoSEQ multiplex PCR reads via MiXCR and lists one record per CDR3 protein. The table lists some 80,000 distinct CDR3 sequences, 94% of them singletons, with about 0.25% in the top ten. Germline V CDR1 and CDR2: SGDLS, YYNGEE. This CDR3 contains 17 residues. V lost 3 bases to trimming and J lost 7 bases, with 20 bases between them.

The TCR was taken from a human donor in good health. Sequencing was carried out using CD8+ T cells from PBMCs. The gene calls are TRBV9 and TRBJ1-6; D perhaps matches TRBD1 (5 bases). CDR3 amino acids: CASSENGGTVRNSPLHF. For the CDR3, the DNA is TGTGCCAGCAGCGAAAATGGAGGGACGGTTAGGAATTCACCCCTCCACTTT.